This T cell receptor beta chain was sequenced in a study of regulatory T cells in long-lasting Graves disease. Findings and limits, study-wide: New patients shared roughly 960 public clonotypes, and persistent patients shared more, with 2,741. TRBV28 was favored in persistent disease, as were TRBJ1-2 and TRBJ2-5.

A few counts support this clonotype. The target antigen is unknown. To make TCR beta libraries, researchers used iRepertoire HTBI primers and Arm-PCR of CDR3 regions. MiXCR was run by TCRdb on the multiplex PCR reads, yielding one entry per CDR3 protein. The repertoire includes 400,000 to 500,000 distinct CDR3 sequences, about 15% of them detected once, and around 17% sits in the top ten. The sample's time point: newly diagnosed GD, antithyroid drugs for less than 3 months. PBMC-extracted RNA yielded the TCR library. This CDR3 spans 14 amino acids. Looked up from germline, CDR1 is SGHAT and CDR2 is FQNNGV. Germline trimming cut 5 bases from V and 14 bases from J; bases unmatched to any gene: 11. The same specimen was also included in a second study, on T cells in Graves' hyperthyroidism and ophthalmopathy. That work states: Clonotypes that were expanded in thyroid above 0.001 mostly appeared in blood too. The model predicted ophthalmopathy a median about 6.6 months before onset.

The chain couples TRBV11-2 to TRBJ1-6, with 8 bases fitting TRBD1. The sample in question was peripheral blood mononuclear cells (PBMCs), obtained at new diagnosis, from a patient treated with antithyroid drugs. This TCR derives from a woman aged 25 to 39 with Graves disease. CDR3 bases: TGTGCCAGCAGCCTGACAGGGGAAGGTTCGACCCTCCACTTT. Residues: CASSLTGEGSTLHF. The full variable domain, its missing parts supplied by reference TRBV11-2 and TRBJ1-6, is EAGVAQSPRYKIIEKRQSVAFWCNPISGHATLYWYQQILGQGPKLLIQFQNNGVVDDSQLPKDRFSAERLKGVDSTLKIQPAKLEDSAVYLCASSLTGEGSTLHFGNGTRLTVT.